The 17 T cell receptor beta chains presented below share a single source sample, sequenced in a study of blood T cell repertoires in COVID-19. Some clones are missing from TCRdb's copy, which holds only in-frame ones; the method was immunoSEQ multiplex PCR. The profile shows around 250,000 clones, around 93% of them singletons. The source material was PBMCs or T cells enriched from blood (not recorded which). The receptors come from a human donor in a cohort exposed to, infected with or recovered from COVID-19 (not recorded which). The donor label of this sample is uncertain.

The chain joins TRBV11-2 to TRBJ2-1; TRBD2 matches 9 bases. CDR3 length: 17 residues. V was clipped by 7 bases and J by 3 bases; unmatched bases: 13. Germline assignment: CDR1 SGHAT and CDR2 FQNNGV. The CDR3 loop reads CASTPSPAGGGYNEQFF. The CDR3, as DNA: TGTGCCAGCACCCCGAGCCCAGCGGGGGGAGGCTACAATGAGCAGTTCTTC.

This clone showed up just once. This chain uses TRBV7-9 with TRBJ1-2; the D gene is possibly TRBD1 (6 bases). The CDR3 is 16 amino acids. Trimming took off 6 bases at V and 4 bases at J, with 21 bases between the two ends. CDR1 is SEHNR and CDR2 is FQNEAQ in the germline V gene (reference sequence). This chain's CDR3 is CASRDLIQGEAYGYTF. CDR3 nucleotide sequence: TGTGCCAGCAGAGACCTAATACAGGGAGAGGCCTATGGCTACACCTTC.

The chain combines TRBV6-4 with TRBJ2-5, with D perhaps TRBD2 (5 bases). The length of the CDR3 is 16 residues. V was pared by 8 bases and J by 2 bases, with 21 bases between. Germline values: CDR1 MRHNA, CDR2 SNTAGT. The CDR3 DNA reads TGTGCCAGCCCCCCCGGAGGAACAGCGCTTCAAGAGACCCAGTACTTC. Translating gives CASPPGGTALQETQYF.

The CDR3 DNA is TGTGCCAGCAGCCCTAGAGGACTAGCGGGGGACCAAGAGACCCAGTACTTC. This gives the protein CASSPRGLAGDQETQYF. The chain has TRBV11-2 and TRBJ2-5; 13 bases match TRBD2. V lost 5 bases and J lost 0; bases outside the gene matches: 6. CDR3 length equals 17 residues. From germline, CDR1 is SGHAT and CDR2 FQNNGV.

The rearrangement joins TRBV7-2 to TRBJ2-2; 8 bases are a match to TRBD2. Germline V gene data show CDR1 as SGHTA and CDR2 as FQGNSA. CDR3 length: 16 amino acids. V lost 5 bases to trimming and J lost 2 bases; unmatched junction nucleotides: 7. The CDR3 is CASSPTSGFNTGELFF. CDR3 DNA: TGTGCCAGCAGCCCCACTAGCGGCTTTAACACCGGGGAGCTGTTTTTT.

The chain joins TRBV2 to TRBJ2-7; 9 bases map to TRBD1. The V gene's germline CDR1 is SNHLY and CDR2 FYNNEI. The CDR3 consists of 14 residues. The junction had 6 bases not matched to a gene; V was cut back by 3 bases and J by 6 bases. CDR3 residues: CASSDGTGRPEQYF. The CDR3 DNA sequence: TGTGCCAGCAGTGATGGGACAGGGCGTCCCGAGCAGTACTTC.

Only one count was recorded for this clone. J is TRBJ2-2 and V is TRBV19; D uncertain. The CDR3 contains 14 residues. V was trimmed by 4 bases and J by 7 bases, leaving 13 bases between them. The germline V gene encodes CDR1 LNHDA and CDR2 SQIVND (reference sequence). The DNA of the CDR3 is TGTGCCAGTAGTAAAATAGCCGTGGACGGGGAGCTGTTTTTT. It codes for CASSKIAVDGELFF.

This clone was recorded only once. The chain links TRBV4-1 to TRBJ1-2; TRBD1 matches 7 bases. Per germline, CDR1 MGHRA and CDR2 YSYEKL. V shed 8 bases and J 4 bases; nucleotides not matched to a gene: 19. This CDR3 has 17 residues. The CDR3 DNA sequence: TGCGCCAGCGAAGGGTCCAAACAGGGGCCGACTCCCTATGGCTACACCTTC. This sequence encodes CASEGSKQGPTPYGYTF.

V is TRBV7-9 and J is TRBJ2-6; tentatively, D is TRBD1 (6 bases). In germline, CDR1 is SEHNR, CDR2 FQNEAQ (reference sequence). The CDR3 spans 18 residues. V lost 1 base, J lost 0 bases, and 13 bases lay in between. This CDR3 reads CASSLVHRVYSGANVLTF. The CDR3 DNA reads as TGTGCCAGCAGCTTAGTGCACAGGGTTTACTCTGGGGCCAACGTCCTGACTTTC.

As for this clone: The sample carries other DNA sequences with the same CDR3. The chain's CDR3 is CASSPSRNQETQYF. DNA of the CDR3: TGTGCCAGCTCACCAAGCAGGAACCAAGAGACCCAGTACTTC. The chain recombines TRBV18 with TRBJ2-5; D remains ambiguous. This CDR3 spans 14 amino acids. V gave up 2 bases and J gave up 0 bases, with 7 bases separating them. Germline loops: CDR1 KGHSH, CDR2 LQKENI.

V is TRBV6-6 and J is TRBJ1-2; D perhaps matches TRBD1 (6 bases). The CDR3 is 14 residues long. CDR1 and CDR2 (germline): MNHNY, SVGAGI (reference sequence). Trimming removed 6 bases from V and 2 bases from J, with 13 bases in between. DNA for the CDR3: TGTGCCAGCAGCCCACAGGGCTTCAACTATGGCTACACCTTC. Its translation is CASSPQGFNYGYTF.

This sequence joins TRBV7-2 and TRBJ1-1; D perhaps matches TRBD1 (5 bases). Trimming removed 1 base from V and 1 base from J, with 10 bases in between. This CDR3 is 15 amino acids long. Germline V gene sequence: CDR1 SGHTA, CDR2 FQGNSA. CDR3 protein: CASSLVAGGNTEAFF. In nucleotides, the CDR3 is TGTGCCAGCAGCTTAGTAGCCGGGGGGAACACTGAAGCTTTCTTT.

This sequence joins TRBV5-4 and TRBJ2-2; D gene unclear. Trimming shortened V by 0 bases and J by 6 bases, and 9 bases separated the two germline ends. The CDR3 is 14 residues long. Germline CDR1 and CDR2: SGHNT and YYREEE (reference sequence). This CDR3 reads CASSLANGAGELFF. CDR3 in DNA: TGTGCCAGCAGCTTGGCAAACGGAGCCGGGGAGCTGTTTTTT.

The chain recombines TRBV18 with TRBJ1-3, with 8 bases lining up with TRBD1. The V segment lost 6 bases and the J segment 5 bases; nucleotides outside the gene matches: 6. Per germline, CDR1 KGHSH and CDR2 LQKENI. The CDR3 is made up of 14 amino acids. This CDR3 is CASSPGDRRNTIYF. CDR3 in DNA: TGTGCCAGCTCCCCGGGGGACAGGAGAAACACCATATATTTT.

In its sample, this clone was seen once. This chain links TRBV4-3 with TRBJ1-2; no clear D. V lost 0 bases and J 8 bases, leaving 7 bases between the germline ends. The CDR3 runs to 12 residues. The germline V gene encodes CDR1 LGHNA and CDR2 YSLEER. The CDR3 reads CASSQDRVGYTF. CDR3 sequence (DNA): TGCGCCAGCAGCCAAGATAGAGTCGGCTACACCTTC.

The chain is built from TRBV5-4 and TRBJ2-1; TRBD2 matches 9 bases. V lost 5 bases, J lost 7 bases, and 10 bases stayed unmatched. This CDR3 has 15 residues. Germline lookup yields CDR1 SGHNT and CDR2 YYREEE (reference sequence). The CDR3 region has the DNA TGTGCCAGCAGACGCGCGGGGGGGCCGGTGAATGAGCAGTTCTTC. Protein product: CASRRAGGPVNEQFF. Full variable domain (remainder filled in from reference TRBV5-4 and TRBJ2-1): ETGVTQSPTHLIKTRGQQVTLRCSSQSGHNTVSWYQQALGQGPQFIFQYYREEENGRGNFPPRFSGLQFPNYSSELNVNALELDDSALYLCASRRAGGPVNEQFFGPGTRLTVL.

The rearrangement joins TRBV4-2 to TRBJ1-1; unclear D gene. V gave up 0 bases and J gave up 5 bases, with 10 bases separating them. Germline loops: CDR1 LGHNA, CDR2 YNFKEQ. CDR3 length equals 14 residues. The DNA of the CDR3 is TGTGCCAGCAGCCAAGATCGGGGTTTGACTGAAGCTTTCTTT. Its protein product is CASSQDRGLTEAFF.